This T cell receptor beta chain emerged from a study of blood T cell repertoires in COVID-19. Study-level background: Italy, Spain and the United States were the sources of the convalescent and acute COVID-19 samples.

This clone has more than one count but fewer than ten. V lost 2 bases to trimming and J lost 6 bases, with 10 bases between them. The CDR3 loop spans 12 amino acids. CDR1 is SQVTM, CDR2 ANQGSEA, per germline. As originally analysed: How many nucleated cells were present was estimated from reference gene primer amplification. Produced via immunoSEQ multiplex PCR; TCRdb's table is partial and in-frame only. The V and J calls and clone size come from that table; D and trimming were worked out from the DNA. Here the sample spans over 600,000 clones, 85% to 90% being singletons. Sequenced sample: peripheral blood. This chain joins TRBV29-1 and TRBJ1-2; no clear D gene. The sequence was collected from a woman aged 18-29 years with acute or convalescent COVID-19. CDR3 coding DNA: TGCAGCGTTGAATTGGGGAGGAATGGCTACACCTTC. Its translation is CSVELGRNGYTF. Looking up the rest from reference TRBV29-1 and TRBJ1-2 gives the full variable domain: SAVISQKPSRDICQRGTSLTIQCQVDSQVTMMFWYRQQPGQSLTLIATANQGSEATYESGFVIDKFPISRPNLTFSTLTVSNMSPEDSSIYLCSVELGRNGYTFGSGTRLTVV.